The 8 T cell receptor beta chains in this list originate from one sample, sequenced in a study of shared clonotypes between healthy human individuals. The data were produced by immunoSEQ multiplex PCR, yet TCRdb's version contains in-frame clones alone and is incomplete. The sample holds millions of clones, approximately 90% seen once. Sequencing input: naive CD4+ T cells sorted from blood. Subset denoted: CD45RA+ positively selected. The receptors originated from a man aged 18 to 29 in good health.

CDR3 nucleotides: TGTGCCAGCAGTGAGGACCCCGTCCGTGGAAACACCATATATTTT. This gives the protein CASSEDPVRGNTIYF. The V and J genes are TRBV6-1 and TRBJ1-3; no reliable D call. This CDR3 region has 15 residues. CDR1 MNHNS and CDR2 SASEGT come from the germline V gene. V gave up 3 bases and J gave up 3 bases, with 12 bases separating them.

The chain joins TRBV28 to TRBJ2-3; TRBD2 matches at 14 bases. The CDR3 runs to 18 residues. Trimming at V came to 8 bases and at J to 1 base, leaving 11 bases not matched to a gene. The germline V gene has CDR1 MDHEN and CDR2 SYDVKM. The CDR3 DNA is TGTGCCAGCGAGGGGTGGACTAGCGGGAGGTGGGGCACAGATACGCAGTATTTT. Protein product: CASEGWTSGRWGTDTQYF. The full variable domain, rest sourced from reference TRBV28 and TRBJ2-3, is DVKVTQSSRYLVKRTGEKVFLECVQDMDHENMFWYRQDPGLGLRLIYFSYDVKMKEKGDIPEGYSVSREKKERFSLILESASTNQTSMYLCASEGWTSGRWGTDTQYFGPGTRLTVL.

The CDR3 sequence is CASSAGLGGKTQYF. Written as DNA, the CDR3 is TGTGCCAGCAGCGCCGGCTTAGGGGGGAAGACCCAGTACTTC. The genes are TRBV7-2 and TRBJ2-5; the D gene could be TRBD1 or TRBD2 (6 bases each). The CDR3 sequence is 14 residues long. Trimming took off 5 bases at V and 6 bases at J, with 16 bases between the two ends. CDR1 is SGHTA, CDR2 FQGNSA, per germline.

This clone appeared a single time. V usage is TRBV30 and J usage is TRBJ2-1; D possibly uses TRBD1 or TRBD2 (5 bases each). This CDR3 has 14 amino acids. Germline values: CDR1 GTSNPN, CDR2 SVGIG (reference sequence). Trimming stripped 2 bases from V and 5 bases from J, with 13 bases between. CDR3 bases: TGTGCCTGGAGTACGGGGACCCGCAACAATGAGCAGTTCTTC. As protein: CAWSTGTRNNEQFF.

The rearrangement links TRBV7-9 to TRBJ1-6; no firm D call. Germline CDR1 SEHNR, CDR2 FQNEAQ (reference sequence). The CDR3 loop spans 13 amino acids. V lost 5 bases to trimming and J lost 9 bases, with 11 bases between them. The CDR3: CASSKEQISPLHF. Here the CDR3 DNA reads TGTGCCAGCAGCAAGGAGCAGATTTCACCCCTCCACTTT.

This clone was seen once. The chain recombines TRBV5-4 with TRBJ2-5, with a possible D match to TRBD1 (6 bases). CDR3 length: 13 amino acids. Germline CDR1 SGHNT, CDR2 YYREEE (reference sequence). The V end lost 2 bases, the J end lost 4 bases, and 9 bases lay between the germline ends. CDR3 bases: TGTGCCAGCAGCTTTACAGGGCTAGAGACCCAGTACTTC. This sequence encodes CASSFTGLETQYF.

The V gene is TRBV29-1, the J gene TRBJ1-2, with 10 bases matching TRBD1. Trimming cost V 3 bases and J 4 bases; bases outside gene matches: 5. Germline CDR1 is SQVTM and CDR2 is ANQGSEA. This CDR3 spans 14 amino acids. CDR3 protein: CSVDLGTGAYGYTF. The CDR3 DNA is TGCAGCGTTGACTTAGGGACAGGGGCCTATGGCTACACCTTC.

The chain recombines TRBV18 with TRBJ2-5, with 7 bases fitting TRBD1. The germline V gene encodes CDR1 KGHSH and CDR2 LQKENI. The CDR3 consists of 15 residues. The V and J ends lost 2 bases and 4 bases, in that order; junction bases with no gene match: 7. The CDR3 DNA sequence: TGTGCCAGCTCACCATTGGGACAGTCCGGAGAGACCCAGTACTTC. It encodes CASSPLGQSGETQYF.